A selection of T cell receptor beta chains follows, all from one sample in a study of cytomegalovirus exposure and HLA in healthy donors. The assay was immunoSEQ multiplex PCR, and TCRdb's table has in-frame clones only and misses some. The sample includes more than 50,000 clones. The sequenced material came from PBMCs. The source is a woman between 40 and 50 years old in good health and CMV-seronegative. CDR3s include the opening cysteine and the closing phenylalanine or tryptophan. Each record gives: D gene, V gene, J gene, CDR3 protein, CDR3 DNA. The D gene is left open where the match is weak.

NA	TRBV18	TRBJ1-2	CASSPLGGEGFYGYTF	TGTGCCAGCTCACCACTAGGGGGAGAAGGGTTCTATGGCTACACCTTC
TRBD2	TRBV13	TRBJ2-3	CASSTGDSGSSDTQYF	TGTGCCAGCAGCACAGGTGATAGCGGGAGTTCAGATACGCAGTATTTT
TRBD2	TRBV5-6	TRBJ2-5	CASSSPNSGGAEETQYF	TGTGCCAGCAGCTCCCCTAATAGCGGGGGCGCGGAAGAGACCCAGTACTTC
NA	TRBV6-1	TRBJ1-4	CASKAGTTQNRLFF	TGTGCCAGCAAAGCCGGGACAACACAAAACAGGCTGTTTTTT
TRBD1	TRBV7-3	TRBJ1-1	CASSTTPPGTGIFLEAFF	TGTGCCAGCAGCACCACCCCACCAGGGACAGGGATATTTCTTGAAGCTTTCTTT
TRBD1	TRBV7-9	TRBJ2-3	CASSFGTGQGTDTQYF	TGTGCCAGCAGCTTCGGGACAGGCCAGGGCACAGATACGCAGTATTTT
TRBD2	TRBV7-8	TRBJ2-2	CASSLVSGANTGELFF	TGTGCCAGCAGCTTAGTTAGCGGGGCGAACACCGGGGAGCTGTTTTTT
NA	TRBV30	TRBJ1-2	CAWRAGGEGYTF	TGTGCCTGGAGGGCGGGGGGGGAGGGCTACACCTTC
NA	TRBV20-1	TRBJ1-2	CSASVEGYTF	TGCAGTGCTAGTGTGGAGGGCTACACCTTC
NA	TRBV5-1	TRBJ1-6	CASSLGAEDYNSPLHF	TGCGCCAGCAGCTTAGGGGCAGAAGATTATAATTCACCCCTCCACTTT
NA	TRBV9	TRBJ1-2	CASSPLDWSGGYTF	TGTGCCAGCAGCCCCCTGGATTGGTCAGGTGGCTACACCTTC
TRBD1	TRBV5-1	TRBJ1-1	CASSLGQGDEAFF	TGCGCCAGCAGCTTGGGACAGGGAGACGAAGCTTTCTTT
NA	TRBV21-1	TRBJ1-2	CASSKEGGGTF	TGTGCCAGCAGCAAAGAGGGGGGGGGCACCTTC
NA	TRBV18	TRBJ1-2	CASSPGGTNYGYTF	TGTGCCAGCTCACCAGGCGGGACCAACTATGGCTACACCTTC
NA	TRBV4-2	TRBJ2-4	CASSQVGELAKNIQYF	TGTGCCAGCAGCCAAGTGGGAGAACTAGCCAAAAACATTCAGTACTTC
NA	TRBV7-6	TRBJ2-3	CASSLSEDTQYF	TGTGCCAGCAGCTTATCCGAGGATACGCAGTATTTT
TRBD2	TRBV30	TRBJ2-7	CALGGVGYEQYF	TGTGCGCTGGGGGGGGTCGGGTACGAGCAGTACTTC
NA	TRBV4-2	TRBJ2-7	CASSQERLAYEQYF	TGTGCCAGCAGCCAAGAGCGACTAGCCTACGAGCAGTACTTC
NA	TRBV19	TRBJ1-6	CASKTDHSYNSPLHF	TGTGCCAGTAAGACAGACCACTCCTATAATTCACCCCTCCACTTT
NA	TRBV18	TRBJ1-1	CASSGIQDTEAFF	TGTGCCAGCTCGGGTATCCAGGACACTGAAGCTTTCTTT
NA	TRBV5-5	TRBJ1-1	CASRRTERDAFF	TGTGCCAGCAGACGGACAGAACGGGACGCTTTCTTT
NA	TRBV7-2	TRBJ1-2	CASSLGGHGYTF	TGTGCCAGCAGCTTAGGGGGCCATGGCTACACCTTC
NA	TRBV7-8	TRBJ2-2	CASRLRPGITGELFF	TGTGCCAGCAGGCTCCGACCGGGGATAACCGGGGAGCTGTTTTTT